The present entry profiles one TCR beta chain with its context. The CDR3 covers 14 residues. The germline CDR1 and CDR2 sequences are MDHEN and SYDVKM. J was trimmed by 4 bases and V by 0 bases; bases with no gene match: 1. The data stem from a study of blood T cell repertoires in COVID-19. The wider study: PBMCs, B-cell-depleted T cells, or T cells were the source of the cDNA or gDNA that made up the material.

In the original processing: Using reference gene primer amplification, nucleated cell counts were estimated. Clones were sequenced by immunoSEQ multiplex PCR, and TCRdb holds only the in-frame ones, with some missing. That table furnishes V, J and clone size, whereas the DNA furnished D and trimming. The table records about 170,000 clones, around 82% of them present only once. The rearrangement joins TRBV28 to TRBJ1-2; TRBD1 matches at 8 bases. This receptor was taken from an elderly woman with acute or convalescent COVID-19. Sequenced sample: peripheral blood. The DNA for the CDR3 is TGTGCCAGCAGTTTATGGGACAGGGCCTATGGCTACACCTTC. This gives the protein CASSLWDRAYGYTF.